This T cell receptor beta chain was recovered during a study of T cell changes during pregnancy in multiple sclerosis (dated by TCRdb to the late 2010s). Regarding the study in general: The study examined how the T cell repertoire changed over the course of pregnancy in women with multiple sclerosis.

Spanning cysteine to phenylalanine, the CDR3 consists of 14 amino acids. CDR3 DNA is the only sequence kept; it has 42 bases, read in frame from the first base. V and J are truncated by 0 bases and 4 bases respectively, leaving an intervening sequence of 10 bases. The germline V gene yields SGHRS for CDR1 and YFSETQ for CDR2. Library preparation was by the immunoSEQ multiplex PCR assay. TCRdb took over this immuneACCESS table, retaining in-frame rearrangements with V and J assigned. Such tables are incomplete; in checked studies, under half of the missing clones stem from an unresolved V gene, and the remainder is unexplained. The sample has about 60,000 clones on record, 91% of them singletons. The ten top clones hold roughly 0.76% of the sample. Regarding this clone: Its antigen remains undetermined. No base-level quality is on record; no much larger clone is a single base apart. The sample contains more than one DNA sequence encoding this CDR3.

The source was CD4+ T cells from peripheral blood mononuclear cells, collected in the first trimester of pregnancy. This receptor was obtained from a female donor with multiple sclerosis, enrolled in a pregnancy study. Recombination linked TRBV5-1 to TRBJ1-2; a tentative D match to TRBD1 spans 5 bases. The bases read TGCGCCAGCAGCTTGGTCCAGGGTGGCTATGGCTACACCTTC. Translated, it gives CASSLVQGGYGYTF.